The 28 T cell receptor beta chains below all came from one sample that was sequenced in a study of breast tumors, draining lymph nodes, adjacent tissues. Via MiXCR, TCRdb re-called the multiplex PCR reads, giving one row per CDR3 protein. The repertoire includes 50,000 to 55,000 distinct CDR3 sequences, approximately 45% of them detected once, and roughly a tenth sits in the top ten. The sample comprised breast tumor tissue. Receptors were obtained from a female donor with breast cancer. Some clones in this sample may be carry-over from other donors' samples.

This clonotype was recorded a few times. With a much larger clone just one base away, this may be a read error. The CDR3, as DNA: TGCAGTGTTCCCACTGACGGGACTAGCGCGATAAAATTTTACAATGAGCAGTTCTTC. Translation gives CSVPTDGTSAIKFYNEQFF. The genes are TRBV20-1 and TRBJ2-1; 10 positions agree with TRBD2. From germline, CDR1 is DFQATT and CDR2 SNEGSKA (reference sequence). V was pared by 7 bases and J by 4 bases, with 22 bases of the junction left unmatched. The CDR3 runs to 19 residues.

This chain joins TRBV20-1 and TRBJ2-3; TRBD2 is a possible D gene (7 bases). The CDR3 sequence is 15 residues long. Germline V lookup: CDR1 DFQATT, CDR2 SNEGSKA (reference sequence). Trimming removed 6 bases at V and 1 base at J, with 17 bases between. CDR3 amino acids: CSAWAGASGTDTQYF. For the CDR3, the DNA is TGCAGTGCGTGGGCGGGGGCTAGTGGCACAGATACGCAGTATTTT.

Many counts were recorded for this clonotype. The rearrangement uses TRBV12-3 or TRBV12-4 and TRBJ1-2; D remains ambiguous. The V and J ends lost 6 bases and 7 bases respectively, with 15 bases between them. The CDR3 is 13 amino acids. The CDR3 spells CASSQGGVGGYTF. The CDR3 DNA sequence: TGTGCCAGCAGCCAAGGAGGCGTCGGTGGCTACACCTTC.

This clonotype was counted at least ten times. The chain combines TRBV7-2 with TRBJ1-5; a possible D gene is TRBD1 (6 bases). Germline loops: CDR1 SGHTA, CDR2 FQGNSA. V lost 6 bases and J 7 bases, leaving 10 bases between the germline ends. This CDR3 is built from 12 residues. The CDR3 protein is CASRLQGQPQHF. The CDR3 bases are TGTGCCAGCAGGCTACAGGGACAGCCCCAGCATTTT. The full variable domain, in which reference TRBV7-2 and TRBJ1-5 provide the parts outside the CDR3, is GAGVSQSPSNKVTEKGKDVELRCDPISGHTALYWYRQSLGQGLEFLIYFQGNSAPDKSGLPSDRFSAERTGGSVSTLTIQRTQQEDSAVYLCASRLQGQPQHFGDGTRLSIL.

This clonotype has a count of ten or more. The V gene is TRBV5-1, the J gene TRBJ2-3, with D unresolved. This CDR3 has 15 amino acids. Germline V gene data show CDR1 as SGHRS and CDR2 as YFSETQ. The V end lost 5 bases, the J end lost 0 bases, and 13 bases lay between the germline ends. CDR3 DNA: TGCGCCAGCAGTCCACTACCGACTAGCACAGATACGCAGTATTTT. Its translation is CASSPLPTSTDTQYF.

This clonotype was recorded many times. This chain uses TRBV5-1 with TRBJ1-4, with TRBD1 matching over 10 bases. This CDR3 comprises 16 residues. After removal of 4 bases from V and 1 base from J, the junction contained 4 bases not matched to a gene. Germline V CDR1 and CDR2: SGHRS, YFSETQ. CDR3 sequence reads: CASSKGQGGTNEKLFF. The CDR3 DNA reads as TGCGCCAGCAGCAAAGGACAGGGGGGAACTAATGAAAAACTGTTTTTT.

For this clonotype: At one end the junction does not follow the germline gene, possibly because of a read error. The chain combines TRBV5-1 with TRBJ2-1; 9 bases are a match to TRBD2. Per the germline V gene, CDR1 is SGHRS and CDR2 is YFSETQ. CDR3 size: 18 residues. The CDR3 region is CVSSLRRTGTSTYNEQFF. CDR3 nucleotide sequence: TGCGTCAGCAGCTTGCGTCGGACCGGGACTAGCACCTACAATGAGCAGTTCTTC.

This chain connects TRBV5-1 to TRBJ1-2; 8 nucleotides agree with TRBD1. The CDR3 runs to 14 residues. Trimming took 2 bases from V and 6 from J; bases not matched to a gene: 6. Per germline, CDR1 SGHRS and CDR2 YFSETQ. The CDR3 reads CASSLGAGGDGYTF. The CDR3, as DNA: TGCGCCAGCAGCTTAGGCGCAGGGGGCGATGGCTACACCTTC.

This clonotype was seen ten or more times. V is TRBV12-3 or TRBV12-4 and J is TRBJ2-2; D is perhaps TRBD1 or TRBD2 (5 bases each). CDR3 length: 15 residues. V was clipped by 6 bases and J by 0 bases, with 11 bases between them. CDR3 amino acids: CASRRDASNTGELFF. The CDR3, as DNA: TGTGCCAGCAGACGGGACGCCTCGAACACCGGGGAGCTGTTTTTT.

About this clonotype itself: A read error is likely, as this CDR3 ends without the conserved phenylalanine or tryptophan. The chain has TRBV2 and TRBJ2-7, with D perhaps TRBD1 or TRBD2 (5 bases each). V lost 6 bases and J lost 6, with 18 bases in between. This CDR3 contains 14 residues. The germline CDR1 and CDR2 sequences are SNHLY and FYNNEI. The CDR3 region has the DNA TGTGCCAGCAGACTCATATCCAGGGCGGGCGAGCAGTACTAC. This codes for CASRLISRAGEQYY.

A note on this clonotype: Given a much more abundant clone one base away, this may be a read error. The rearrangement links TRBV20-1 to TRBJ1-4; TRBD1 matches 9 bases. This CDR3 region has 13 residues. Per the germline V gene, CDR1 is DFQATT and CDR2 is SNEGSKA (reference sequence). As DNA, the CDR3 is TGCAGTGCTAGACCGGGACAGGGCGAAACACTGTTTTTT. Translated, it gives CSARPGQGETLFF.

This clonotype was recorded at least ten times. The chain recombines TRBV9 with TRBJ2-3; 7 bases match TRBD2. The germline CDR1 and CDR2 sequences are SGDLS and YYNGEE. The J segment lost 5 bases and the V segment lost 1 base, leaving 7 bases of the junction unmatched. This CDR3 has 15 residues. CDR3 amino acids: CASSVMGLPGDTQYF. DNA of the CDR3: TGTGCCAGCAGCGTAATGGGACTACCTGGAGATACGCAGTATTTT. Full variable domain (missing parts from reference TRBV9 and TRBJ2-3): DSGVTQTPKHLITATGQRVTLRCSPRSGDLSVYWYQQSLDQGLQFLIQYYNGEERAKGNILERFSAQQFPDLHSELNLSSLELGDSALYFCASSVMGLPGDTQYFGPGTRLTVL.

The CDR3 is CSARGQGLFYNSPLHF. Here the CDR3 DNA reads TGCAGTGCTAGGGGACAGGGGTTATTCTATAATTCACCCCTCCACTTT. This chain uses TRBV20-1 with TRBJ1-6; 10 positions match TRBD1. Germline assignment: CDR1 DFQATT and CDR2 SNEGSKA (reference sequence). The J segment lost 3 bases and the V segment lost 3 bases, leaving 5 bases of the junction unmatched. This CDR3 contains 16 residues.

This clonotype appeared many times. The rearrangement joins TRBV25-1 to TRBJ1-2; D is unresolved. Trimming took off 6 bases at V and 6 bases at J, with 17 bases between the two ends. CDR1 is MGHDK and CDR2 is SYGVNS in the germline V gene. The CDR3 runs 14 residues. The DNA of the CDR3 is TGTGCCAGCAGAGCCTTCGGGTCCACGGATGGCTACACCTTC. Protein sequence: CASRAFGSTDGYTF.

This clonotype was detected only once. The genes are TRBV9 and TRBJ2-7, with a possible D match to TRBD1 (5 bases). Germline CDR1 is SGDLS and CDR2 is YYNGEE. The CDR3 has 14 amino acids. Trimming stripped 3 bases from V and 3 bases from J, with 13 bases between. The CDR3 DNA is TGTGCCAGCAGCGGTGGAAGGGGAATCTACGAGCAGTACTTC. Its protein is CASSGGRGIYEQYF.

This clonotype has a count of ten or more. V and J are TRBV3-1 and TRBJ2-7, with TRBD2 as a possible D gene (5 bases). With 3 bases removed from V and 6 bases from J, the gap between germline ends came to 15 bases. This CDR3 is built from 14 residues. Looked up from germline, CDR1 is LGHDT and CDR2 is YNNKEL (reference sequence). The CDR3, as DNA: TGTGCCAGCAGCCACTCCGGACTTGGAACCGAGCAGTACTTC. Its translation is CASSHSGLGTEQYF.

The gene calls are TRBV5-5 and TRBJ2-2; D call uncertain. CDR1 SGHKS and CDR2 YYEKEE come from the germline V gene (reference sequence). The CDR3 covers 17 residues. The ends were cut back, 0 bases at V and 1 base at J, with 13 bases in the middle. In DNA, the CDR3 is TGTGCCAGCAGCTTGGAAGGGTTTCACCGGAACACCGGGGAGCTGTTTTTT. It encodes CASSLEGFHRNTGELFF.

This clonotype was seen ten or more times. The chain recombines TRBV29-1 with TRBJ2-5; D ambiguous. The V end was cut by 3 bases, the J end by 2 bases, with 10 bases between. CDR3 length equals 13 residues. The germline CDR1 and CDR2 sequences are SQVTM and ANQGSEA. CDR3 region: CSVDAQVQETQYF. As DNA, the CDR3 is TGCAGCGTTGATGCGCAGGTACAAGAGACCCAGTACTTC.

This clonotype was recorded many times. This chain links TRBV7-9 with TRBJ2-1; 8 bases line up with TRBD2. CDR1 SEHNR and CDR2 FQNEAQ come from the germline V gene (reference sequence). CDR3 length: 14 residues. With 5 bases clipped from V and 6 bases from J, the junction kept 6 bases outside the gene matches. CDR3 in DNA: TGTGCCAGCAGCATTTCTACTAGCGGCAATGAGCAGTTCTTC. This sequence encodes CASSISTSGNEQFF.

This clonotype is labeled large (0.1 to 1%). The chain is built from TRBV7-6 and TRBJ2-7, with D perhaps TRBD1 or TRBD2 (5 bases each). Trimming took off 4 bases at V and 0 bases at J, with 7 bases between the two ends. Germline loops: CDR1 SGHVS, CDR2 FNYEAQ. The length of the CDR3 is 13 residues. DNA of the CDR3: TGTGCCAGCAGCTCAGGGAGCTCCTACGAGCAGTACTTC. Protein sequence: CASSSGSSYEQYF.

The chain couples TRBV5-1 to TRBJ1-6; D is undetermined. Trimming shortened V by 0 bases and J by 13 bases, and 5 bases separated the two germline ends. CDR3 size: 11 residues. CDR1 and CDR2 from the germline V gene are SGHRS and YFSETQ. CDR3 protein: CASSLGRPLHF. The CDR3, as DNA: TGCGCCAGCAGCTTGGGACGCCCCCTCCACTTT.

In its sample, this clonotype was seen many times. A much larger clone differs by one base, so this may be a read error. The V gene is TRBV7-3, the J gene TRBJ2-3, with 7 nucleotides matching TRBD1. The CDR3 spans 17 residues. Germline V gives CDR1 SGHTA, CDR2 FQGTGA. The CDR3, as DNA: TGTGCCAGCAGCATAAGCCGGGACCTAGGGGGCACAGATCCGCAGTATTTT. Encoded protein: CASSISRDLGGTDPQYF.

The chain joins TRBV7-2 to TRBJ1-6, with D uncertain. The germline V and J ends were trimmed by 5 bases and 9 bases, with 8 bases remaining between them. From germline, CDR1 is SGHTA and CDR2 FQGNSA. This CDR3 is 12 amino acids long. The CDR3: CASSPTPSPLHF. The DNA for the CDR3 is TGTGCCAGCAGCCCCACCCCTTCACCCCTCCACTTT.

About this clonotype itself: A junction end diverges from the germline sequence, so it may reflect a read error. The chain's CDR3 is CATGRDEGSYQPQHF. CDR3 in DNA: TGTGCCACCGGCAGAGATGAGGGGTCCTATCAGCCCCAGCATTTT. This sequence joins TRBV15 and TRBJ1-5; D is possibly TRBD1 (5 bases). The germline gives CDR1 LNHNV, CDR2 YYDKDF (reference sequence). This CDR3 region has 15 residues.

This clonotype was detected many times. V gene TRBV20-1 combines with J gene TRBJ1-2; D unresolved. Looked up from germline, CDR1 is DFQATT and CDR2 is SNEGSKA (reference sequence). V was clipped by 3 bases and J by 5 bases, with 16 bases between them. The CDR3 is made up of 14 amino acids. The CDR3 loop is CSARFGRVPYGYTF. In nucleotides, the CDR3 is TGCAGTGCTAGGTTCGGAAGGGTCCCTTATGGCTACACCTTC.

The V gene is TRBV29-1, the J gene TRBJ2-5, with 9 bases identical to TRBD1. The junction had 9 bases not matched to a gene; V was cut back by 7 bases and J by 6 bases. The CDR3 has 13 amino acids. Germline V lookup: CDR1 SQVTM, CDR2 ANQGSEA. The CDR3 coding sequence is TGCAGCGGGGGGAGGGACAGGGATAAGACCCAGTACTTC. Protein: CSGGRDRDKTQYF.

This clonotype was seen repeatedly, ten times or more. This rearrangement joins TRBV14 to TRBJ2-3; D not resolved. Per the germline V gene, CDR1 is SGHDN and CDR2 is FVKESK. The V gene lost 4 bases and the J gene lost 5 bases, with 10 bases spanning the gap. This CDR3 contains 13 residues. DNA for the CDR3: TGTGCCAGCAGCCTTCCTTCTGTAGATACGCAGTATTTT. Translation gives CASSLPSVDTQYF.

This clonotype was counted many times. The DNA for the CDR3 is TGCGCCAGCAGCCGACTTCTGGCAGATACGCAGTATTTT. Its translation is CASSRLLADTQYF. This chain connects TRBV4-1 to TRBJ2-3; D not certain. Between the trimmed V and J ends, which lost 4 bases and 4 bases, there was a span of 9 bases. The CDR3 contains 13 residues. CDR1 is MGHRA, CDR2 YSYEKL, per germline.